The 8 T cell receptor beta chains presented below share a single source sample, sequenced in a study of blood T cell repertoires in COVID-19. Assay: immunoSEQ multiplex PCR; the TCRdb copy retains only in-frame clones and omits some. The table shows roughly 500,000 clones, with approximately 85% occurring only once. Sequencing was performed on peripheral blood. The receptors stem from a human donor in a cohort sampled during active COVID-19.

The chain links TRBV3-1 (or the pseudogene TRBV3-2) to TRBJ2-1; D might be TRBD2 (6 bases). The CDR3 is made up of 13 amino acids. Germline V gene lookup returns CDR1 LGHDT and CDR2 YNNKEL (reference sequence). With 8 bases removed from V and 7 bases from J, the gap between germline ends came to 15 bases. The CDR3 coding sequence is TGTGCCAGCCACAAGTCCGGAGGGAATGAGCAGTTCTTC. This gives the protein CASHKSGGNEQFF.

The rearrangement links TRBV5-1 to TRBJ2-5; perhaps TRBD1 as D (6 bases). The CDR3 length is 15 residues. CDR1 is SGHRS, CDR2 YFSETQ, per germline. The V gene lost 2 bases and the J gene lost 2 bases, with 13 bases spanning the gap. The DNA for the CDR3 is TGCGCCAGCAGCTTACAAACAGGGATTCAAGAGACCCAGTACTTC. Its translation: CASSLQTGIQETQYF.

The rearrangement links TRBV5-1 to TRBJ1-1; 8 bases match TRBD1. Germline V gives CDR1 SGHRS, CDR2 YFSETQ. V was pared by 0 bases and J by 5 bases, with 3 bases of the junction left unmatched. This CDR3 has 14 residues. The CDR3 DNA is TGCGCCAGCAGCTTGGGCAGGGGGCTTACTGAAGCTTTCTTT. This gives the protein CASSLGRGLTEAFF.

The chain joins TRBV6-5 to TRBJ1-2, with TRBD1 as a possible D gene (5 bases). The CDR3 covers 15 residues. Trimming took 0 bases from V and 5 from J, leaving 13 bases between them. Germline lookup yields CDR1 MNHEY and CDR2 SVGAGI. DNA of the CDR3: TGTGCCAGCAGTTACTCGATCGGCCAGGGTTATGGCTACACCTTC. Its protein is CASSYSIGQGYGYTF.

This clone was recorded only once. The J gene is TRBJ2-1, the V gene TRBV19; D is ambiguous. Deletions cut 6 bases from V and 7 bases from J, with 10 bases between. The CDR3 extends over 12 amino acids. Germline CDR1 and CDR2: LNHDA and SQIVND (reference sequence). CDR3 loop: CASRKEVNEQFF. CDR3 nucleotides: TGTGCCAGTAGGAAAGAGGTGAATGAGCAGTTCTTC.

This clone was found once. The V call is TRBV19, the J call TRBJ1-5, with D hard to call. The CDR3 consists of 12 residues. Germline V gives CDR1 LNHDA, CDR2 SQIVND (reference sequence). Trimming stripped 3 bases from V and 3 bases from J, with 3 bases between. The CDR3 DNA follows: TGTGCCAGTAGTATCTTCAATCAGCCCCAGCATTTT. Protein product: CASSIFNQPQHF.

This clone was counted only a few times. This chain connects TRBV7-9 to TRBJ1-1, with 7 bases aligning to TRBD1. CDR3 length: 12 residues. The J segment lost 7 bases and the V segment lost 3 bases, leaving 2 bases of the junction unmatched. Germline V CDR1 and CDR2: SEHNR, FQNEAQ (reference sequence). In nucleotides, the CDR3 is TGTGCCAGCAGCTTTACAGGGGTTGAAGCTTTCTTT. This codes for CASSFTGVEAFF.

This clone appeared once. This chain connects TRBV11-2 to TRBJ2-1; 8 bases agree with TRBD2. The CDR3 contains 14 residues. V lost 5 bases and J lost 6; bases outside the gene matches: 6. Germline CDR1 SGHAT, CDR2 FQNNGV. The CDR3 DNA reads as TGTGCCAGCAGCCTTGGACTAGCAGTCAATGAGCAGTTCTTC. It encodes CASSLGLAVNEQFF.